This T cell receptor (beta chain) comes out of a study of metastatic and nonmetastatic thyroid tumors (dated by TCRdb to between 2020 and 2021). Regarding the research as a whole: The researchers compared repertoires between peripheral blood samples and tumor or nodule tissue samples from patients with malignant or benign thyroid disease.

A note on this clone: Its antigen has not been determined. Qualities for individual bases were not recorded, and no much larger clone is one base off.

Library generation was performed with PCR. TCRdb lists the instrument as Illumina HiSeq 4000. High-throughput sequencing was used to profile the CDR3 region of the TCR beta-chain in every patient. The paper's processing steps were these. A classifier to discriminate distant-metastatic papillary thyroid cancer patients was built from CDR3 differences across clinicopathological groups. The Shannon index was used to assess repertoire diversity, and the Morisita-Horn index was used to assess tumor-blood repertoire similarity. TCRdb reprocessed the public reads (quality trimming at Q25 with fastp, clone calling with MiXCR) and kept in-frame beta chains. Here the V and J calls rest on TCRdb's processing, not on the authors' analysis. The sample table shows about 16,000 clones, and around a fifth are seen once. Of the sample, just over 20% is held by the ten largest clones. V is clipped by 1 base and J by 2 bases, and the sequence between their germline boundaries is 15 bases long. The cysteine opens and the phenylalanine closes a CDR3 of 17 amino acids. Only the CDR3 part of the read is kept: 51 bases, read in frame from the first base. Per the germline V gene, MNHNS is the CDR1 and SASEGT is the CDR2.

The research as a whole found: TCR beta diversity was reported as significantly higher in malignant tumors than in benign nodules, in both blood and tumor samples.

None of the patients had been given any treatment before thyroid surgery. Using T-cell receptor beta sequencing, the researchers looked back retrospectively at clinical samples from patients, gathered between about 2011 and 2019. Input material: adjacent normal tissue. The chain is encoded by TRBV6-1 joined to TRBJ1-5; the D gene is possibly TRBD1, with 5 bases matching. The source is a female donor with papillary thyroid cancer or a benign thyroid nodule (not recorded which). Some clones in this sample may be carry-over from other donors' samples. In nucleotides, the sequence is TGTGCCAGCAGTGAAGTTCCTGGGGGGTTTGGCAATCAGCCCCAGCATTTT. The translation is CASSEVPGGFGNQPQHF.